The 9 T cell receptor beta chains in this list originate from one sample, sequenced in a study of blood T cells in healthy people across ages. Next came a second PCR, run for about 7 to 12 cycles, which used a sample-barcoded 5' primer along with a J-beta primer mix. TCRdb reprocessed the 5' RACE reads via MiXCR and lists one record per CDR3 protein. Here the sample spans under 950,000 distinct CDR3 sequences, about a fifth being singletons. The sample comprised blood. These receptors originate from a man aged 65 to 79 in good health.

In its sample, this clonotype was seen a few times. The rearrangement uses TRBV6-6 and TRBJ2-3; maybe TRBD1 (5 bases). CDR1 and CDR2 (germline): MNHNY, SVGAGI (reference sequence). This CDR3 has 16 amino acids. V was cut by 2 bases and J by 2 bases, with 14 bases left in between. The CDR3 is CASSYGDSFYTDTQYF. CDR3 nucleotide sequence: TGTGCCAGCAGTTACGGAGACAGTTTCTACACAGATACGCAGTATTTT.

The chain carries TRBV11-1 and TRBJ2-3; the D gene could be TRBD1 or TRBD2 (6 bases each). CDR1 is SGHAT, CDR2 FQDESV, per germline (reference sequence). This CDR3 region has 14 residues. V lost 3 bases and J lost 7, with 14 bases in between. This CDR3 reads CASSFSGGRYTQYF. In DNA form, the CDR3 reads TGTGCCAGCAGCTTCTCCGGGGGCAGGTATACGCAGTATTTT.

The CDR3 nucleotides read TGCAGCGTTGTGAGACAGACCTACGAGCAGTACGTC. It yields the protein CSVVRQTYEQYV. The chain couples TRBV29-1 to TRBJ2-1, with D tentatively TRBD1 (5 bases). TRBJ2-7 explains the end of the DNA better; the J call may be wrong. CDR3 length: 12 residues. Germline lookup yields CDR1 SQVTM and CDR2 ANQGSEA.

This clonotype was seen a handful of times. This chain uses TRBV5-6 with TRBJ2-7; possible D gene TRBD1, 5 bases. This CDR3 region has 15 residues. The germline CDR1 and CDR2 sequences are SGHDT and YYEEEE. V lost 0 bases to trimming and J lost 5 bases, with 15 bases between them. The chain's CDR3 is CASSLDFGRDDEQYV. For the CDR3, the DNA is TGTGCCAGCAGCTTGGACTTTGGCAGGGATGACGAGCAGTACGTC.

There are a few counts of this clonotype. CDR3 protein: CASSLGGFPGNEKLFF. For the CDR3, the DNA is TGTGCCAGCAGCCTCGGTGGGTTCCCTGGTAATGAAAAACTGTTTTTT. The chain recombines TRBV7-6 with TRBJ1-4, with D uncertain. The CDR3 runs to 16 residues. V shed 5 bases and J shed 4 bases, with 17 bases lying between them. Looked up from germline, CDR1 is SGHVS and CDR2 is FNYEAQ.

The rearrangement joins TRBV30 to TRBJ1-2; tentative D call: TRBD1 (5 bases). V was trimmed by 0 bases and J by 5 bases, leaving 10 bases between them. Germline V gene data show CDR1 as GTSNPN and CDR2 as SVGIG (reference sequence). The CDR3 length is 13 residues. CDR3 DNA sequence: TGTGCCTGGAGTGTAGGCCAGGGTTATGGCTACACCTTC. This gives the protein CAWSVGQGYGYTF. The full variable domain, in which reference TRBV30 and TRBJ1-2 provide the parts outside the CDR3, is SQTIHQWPATLVQPVGSPLSLECTVEGTSNPNLYWYRQAAGRGLQLLFYSVGIGQISSEVPQNLSASRPQDRQFILSSKKLLLSDSGFYLCAWSVGQGYGYTFGSGTRLTVV.

This clonotype was detected only a few times. Given a much more abundant clone one base away, this may be a read error. J is TRBJ2-3 and V is TRBV5-1; 7 positions agree with TRBD2. The germline V gene encodes CDR1 SGHRS and CDR2 YFSETQ. The CDR3 has 14 residues. The CDR3 DNA is TGCGCCGGCAGGTATCGGGGGGACACAGATACGCAGTATTTT. This encodes CAGRYRGDTDTQYF.

The chain couples TRBV12-3 or TRBV12-4 to TRBJ2-3; D perhaps matches TRBD2 (7 bases). V was trimmed by 4 bases and J by 5 bases, leaving 16 bases between them. This CDR3 has 15 residues. Written as DNA, the CDR3 is TGTGCCAGCAGTTCCGTTGGCGGGGGCAGAGATACGCAGTATTTT. This translates into CASSSVGGGRDTQYF.

This clonotype has just a few counts. This rearrangement joins TRBV7-2 to TRBJ2-4; 8 bases fit TRBD2. CDR1 SGHTA and CDR2 FQGNSA come from the germline V gene. The CDR3 runs to 15 residues. The junction had 8 bases not matched to a gene; V was cut back by 1 base and J by 9 bases. This CDR3 is CASSLGLAGRTIQYF. CDR3 nucleotides: TGTGCCAGCAGCTTAGGATTAGCGGGACGGACCATTCAGTACTTC.